This paragraph covers one T cell receptor beta chain sequence. As originally analysed: Amplification of reference gene primers was used by the study to estimate nucleated cell counts. The data were produced by immunoSEQ multiplex PCR, yet TCRdb's version contains in-frame clones alone and is incomplete. Clonal size and the V and J genes are those of that table, whereas D and trimming came from the DNA. This sample yields 200,000 to 250,000 clones, of which around 80% are seen a single time; around 5.5% belongs to the top ten. This entry is derived from a study of blood T cell repertoires in COVID-19. As for the study in general: COVID-19 samples, acute and convalescent, were from the United States, Italy and Spain. PBMCs, B-cell-depleted T cells, or T cells were the source of the cDNA or gDNA that made up the material.

Germline lookup yields CDR1 SEHNR and CDR2 FQNEAQ (reference sequence). CDR3 size: 16 residues. Trimming removed 2 bases from V and 3 bases from J, with 15 bases in between. The V and J genes are TRBV7-9 and TRBJ2-3; D unresolved. This receptor was taken from a human donor in a cohort sampled during active COVID-19. Sequencing was done on a sample of peripheral blood. The CDR3 is CASSLRGRLRTDTQYF. In DNA form, the CDR3 reads TGTGCCAGCAGCTTAAGAGGAAGGTTGAGGACAGATACGCAGTATTTT.